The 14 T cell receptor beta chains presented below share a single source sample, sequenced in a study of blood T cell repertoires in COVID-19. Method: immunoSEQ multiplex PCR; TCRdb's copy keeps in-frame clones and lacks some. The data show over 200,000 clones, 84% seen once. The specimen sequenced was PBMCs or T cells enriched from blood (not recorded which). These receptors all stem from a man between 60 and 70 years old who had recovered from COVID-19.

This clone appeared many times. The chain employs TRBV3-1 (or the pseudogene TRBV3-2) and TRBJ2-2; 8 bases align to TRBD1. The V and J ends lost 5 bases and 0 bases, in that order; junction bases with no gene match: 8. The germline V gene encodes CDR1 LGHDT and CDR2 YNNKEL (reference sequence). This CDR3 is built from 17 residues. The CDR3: CASSTRDRTANTGELFF. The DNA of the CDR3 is TGTGCCAGCAGCACCCGGGACAGGACCGCGAACACCGGGGAGCTGTTTTTT.

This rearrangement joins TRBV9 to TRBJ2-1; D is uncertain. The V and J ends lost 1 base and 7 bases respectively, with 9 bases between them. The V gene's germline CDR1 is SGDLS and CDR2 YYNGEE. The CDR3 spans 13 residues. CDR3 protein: CASSVTGLNEQFF. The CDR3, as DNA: TGTGCCAGCAGCGTAACGGGTTTGAATGAGCAGTTCTTC.

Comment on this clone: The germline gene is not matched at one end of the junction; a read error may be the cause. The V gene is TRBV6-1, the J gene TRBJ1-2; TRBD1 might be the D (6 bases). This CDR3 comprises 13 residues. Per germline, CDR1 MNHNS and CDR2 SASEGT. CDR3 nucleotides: TGTGCCAGCAGTGAATACAGGGCTGGGACCTACTTCTTC. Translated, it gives CASSEYRAGTYFF.

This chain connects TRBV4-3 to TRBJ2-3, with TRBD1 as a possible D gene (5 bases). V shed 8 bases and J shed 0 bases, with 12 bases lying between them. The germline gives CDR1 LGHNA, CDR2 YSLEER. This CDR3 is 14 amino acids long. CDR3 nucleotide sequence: TGCGCCAGCGGCTTTGACAGAAGCACAGATACGCAGTATTTT. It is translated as CASGFDRSTDTQYF.

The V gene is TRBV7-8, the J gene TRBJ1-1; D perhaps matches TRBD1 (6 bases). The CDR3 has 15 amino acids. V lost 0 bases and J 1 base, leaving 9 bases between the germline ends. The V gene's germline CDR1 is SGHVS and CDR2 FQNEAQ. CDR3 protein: CASSLASTGNTEAFF. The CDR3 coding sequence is TGTGCCAGCAGCTTAGCTTCGACAGGGAACACTGAAGCTTTCTTT.

The CDR3 here is CASSYTADTGELFF. The CDR3 nucleotides are TGCGCCAGCAGCTATACAGCGGACACCGGGGAGCTGTTTTTT. The gene calls are TRBV5-1 and TRBJ2-2; a weak D match, TRBD2 (5 bases). V was clipped by 3 bases and J by 3 bases, with 9 bases between them. The CDR3 sequence is 14 residues long. Germline assignment: CDR1 SGHRS and CDR2 YFSETQ.

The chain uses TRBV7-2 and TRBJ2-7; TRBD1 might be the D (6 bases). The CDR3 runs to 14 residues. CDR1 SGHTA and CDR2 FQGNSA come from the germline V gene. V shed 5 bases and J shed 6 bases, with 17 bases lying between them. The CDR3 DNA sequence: TGTGCCAGCAGCAGGCCCTCTTCAGGGGTCGAGCAGTACTTC. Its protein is CASSRPSSGVEQYF.

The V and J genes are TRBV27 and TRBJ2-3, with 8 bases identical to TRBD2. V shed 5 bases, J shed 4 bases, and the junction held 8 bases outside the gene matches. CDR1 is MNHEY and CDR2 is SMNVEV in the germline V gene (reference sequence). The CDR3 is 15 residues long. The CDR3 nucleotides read TGTGCCAGCAGTCAACGGCGGGGGGCCTCAGATACGCAGTATTTT. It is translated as CASSQRRGASDTQYF.

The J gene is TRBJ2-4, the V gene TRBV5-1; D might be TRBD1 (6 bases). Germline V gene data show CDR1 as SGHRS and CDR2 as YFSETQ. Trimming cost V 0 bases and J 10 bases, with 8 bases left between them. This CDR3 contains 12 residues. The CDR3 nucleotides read TGCGCCAGCAGCTTGGAACAGGGTATTCAGTACTTC. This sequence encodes CASSLEQGIQYF.

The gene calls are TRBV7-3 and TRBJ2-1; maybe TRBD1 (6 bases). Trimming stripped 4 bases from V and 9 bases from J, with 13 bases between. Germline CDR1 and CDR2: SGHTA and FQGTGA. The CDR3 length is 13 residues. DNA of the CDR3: TGTGCCAGCAGCTCGTCAGGGGTGGGTGAGCAGTTCTTC. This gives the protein CASSSSGVGEQFF.

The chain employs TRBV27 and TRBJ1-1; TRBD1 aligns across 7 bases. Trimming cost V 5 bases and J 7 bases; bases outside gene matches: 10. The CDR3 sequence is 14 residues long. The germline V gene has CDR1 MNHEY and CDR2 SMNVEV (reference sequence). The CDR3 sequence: CASSIVRGVNEAFF. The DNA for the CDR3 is TGTGCCAGCAGTATCGTCAGGGGGGTTAATGAAGCTTTCTTT.

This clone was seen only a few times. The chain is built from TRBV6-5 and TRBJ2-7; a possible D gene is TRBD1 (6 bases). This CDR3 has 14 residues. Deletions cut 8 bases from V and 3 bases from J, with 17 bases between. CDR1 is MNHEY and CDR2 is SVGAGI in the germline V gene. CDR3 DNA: TGTGCCAGCTCACCGGGACAAACCTTCTACGAGCAGTACTTC. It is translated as CASSPGQTFYEQYF.

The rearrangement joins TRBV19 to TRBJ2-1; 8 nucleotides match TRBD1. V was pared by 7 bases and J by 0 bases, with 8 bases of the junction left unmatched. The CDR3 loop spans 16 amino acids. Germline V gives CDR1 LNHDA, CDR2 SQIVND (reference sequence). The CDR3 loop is CASKPGQASSYNEQFF. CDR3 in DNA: TGTGCCAGTAAACCGGGACAGGCCAGCTCCTACAATGAGCAGTTCTTC.

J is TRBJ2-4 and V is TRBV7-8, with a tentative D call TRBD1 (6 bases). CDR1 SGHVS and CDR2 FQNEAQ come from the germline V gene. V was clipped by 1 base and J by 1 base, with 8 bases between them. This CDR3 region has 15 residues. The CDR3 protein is CASSLVRGAKNIQYF. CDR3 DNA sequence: TGTGCCAGCAGCTTAGTAAGGGGGGCCAAAAACATTCAGTACTTC.